This paragraph covers one TCR beta chain sequence. Its antigen remains unknown. Treatment meaning: around 19 received Ad26.COV2.S at low or high dose, single or two shots; about 5 received placebo; per-sample allocation not given. The investigators took samples on day 63 after the first vaccine or placebo injection. Vaccination used an Ad26 vector expressing Wuhan-strain SARS-CoV-2 spike. Assay: immunoSEQ multiplex PCR; the TCRdb copy retains only in-frame clones and omits some. Here the sample spans some 250,000 clones, more than 75% being singletons. The sample comes from a study of Ad26.COV2.S vaccination and SARS-CoV-2 variants. As for the study in general: Trial arm assignment for the donor was COV1001 Ad26.COV2.S. The study's findings and limits: Spike-specific responses of CD8+ and CD4+ T cells were reported to display substantial breadth after vaccination. Total T cell responses were possibly underestimated by TCR breadth and depth analyses.

CDR1 is LGHDT and CDR2 is YNNKEL in the germline V gene (reference sequence). J lost 5 bases, V lost 1 base, and 0 bases had no gene match. The CDR3 totals 14 residues. The receptor's source is a person between 18 and 60 years old who received the Ad26.COV2.S COVID-19 vaccine or a placebo. The chain has TRBV3-1 (or the pseudogene TRBV3-2) and TRBJ2-3; 10 bases map to TRBD2. The input for sequencing was peripheral blood, taken in a trial of Ad26.COV2.S vaccine versus placebo. The CDR3 sequence: CASSQGLAGDTQYF. CDR3 DNA sequence: TGTGCCAGCAGCCAAGGACTAGCGGGAGATACGCAGTATTTT.